These 24 T cell receptor beta chains share one sample of origin, sequenced in a study of blood T cell repertoires in COVID-19. Clones were sequenced by immunoSEQ multiplex PCR, and TCRdb holds only the in-frame ones, with some missing. Of tens of thousands of clones detected, 90% appear once; the ten largest clones hold around 9.7%. The sequencing input was peripheral blood. These receptors all stem from an elderly woman with acute or convalescent COVID-19.

CDR3 sequence (DNA): TGTGCCAGCAGCTTACGCGGGACGGGAAACATTCAGTACTTC. It encodes CASSLRGTGNIQYF. This sequence joins TRBV7-9 and TRBJ2-4, with TRBD2 as a possible D gene (6 bases). Germline CDR1 reads SEHNR; CDR2 reads FQNEAQ (reference sequence). V dropped 2 bases and J dropped 6 bases, with 11 bases sitting between them. The CDR3 consists of 14 residues.

V usage is TRBV5-1 and J usage is TRBJ1-2; D possibly corresponds to TRBD1 (6 bases). V shed 0 bases and J shed 4 bases, with 10 bases lying between them. Germline CDR1 is SGHRS and CDR2 is YFSETQ. There are 14 residues in the CDR3. CDR3 sequence: CASSLDRAGYGYTF. Here the CDR3 DNA reads TGCGCCAGCAGCTTGGACAGGGCGGGCTATGGCTACACCTTC.

CDR3 residues: CASSPIPSGSNEQFF. The CDR3 nucleotides are TGTGCCAGCAGCCCCATCCCCAGCGGGAGCAATGAGCAGTTCTTC. The rearrangement uses TRBV6-6 and TRBJ2-1; 8 nucleotides match TRBD2. CDR1 is MNHNY, CDR2 SVGAGI, per germline (reference sequence). V dropped 6 bases and J dropped 6; count of bases not matched to a gene: 10. This CDR3 region has 15 residues.

The chain recombines TRBV25-1 with TRBJ1-2; D uncertain. CDR1 and CDR2 from the germline V gene are MGHDK and SYGVNS. V lost 2 bases and J 8 bases, leaving 12 bases between the germline ends. This CDR3 spans 13 amino acids. DNA for the CDR3: TGTGCCAGCAGTGAAGGGAGTCTACGCGGCTACACCTTC. Encoded protein: CASSEGSLRGYTF.

The chain employs TRBV20-1 and TRBJ1-2, with D uncertain. Trimming pared 4 bases from V and 6 bases from J, leaving 6 bases between. Germline V lookup: CDR1 DFQATT, CDR2 SNEGSKA (reference sequence). The CDR3 is 10 amino acids. The CDR3 DNA reads TGCAGTGCTAAGGCGGATGGCTACACCTTC. Its translation: CSAKADGYTF.

The V call is TRBV18, the J call TRBJ2-1; weak D call: TRBD2 (6 bases). Trimming took off 0 bases at V and 4 bases at J, with 31 bases between the two ends. This CDR3 region has 22 residues. Germline loops: CDR1 KGHSH, CDR2 LQKENI. The CDR3 bases are TGTGCCAGCTCACCACCGATTTTCCAAAGGGGACGGCGGGGAGCTCCGTACAATGAGCAGTTCTTC. It translates to CASSPPIFQRGRRGAPYNEQFF.

This clone occurred a few times. The chain uses TRBV3-1 (or the pseudogene TRBV3-2) and TRBJ1-2; 10 nucleotides agree with TRBD1. CDR1 and CDR2 (germline): LGHDT, YNNKEL (reference sequence). V gave up 4 bases and J gave up 8 bases; unmatched junction bases: 4. There are 13 residues in the CDR3. CDR3 sequence: CASSPDRGRGYTF. The CDR3 region has the DNA TGTGCCAGCAGCCCAGACAGGGGGCGCGGCTACACCTTC.

The chain employs TRBV7-9 and TRBJ1-5; D is possibly TRBD1 (6 bases). The CDR3 has 17 amino acids. Germline CDR1 SEHNR, CDR2 FQNEAQ (reference sequence). V lost 5 bases and J lost 5, with 22 bases in between. The CDR3 DNA follows: TGTGCCAGCAGCCCTCACGCCCAACGGGACACATATCAGCCCCAGCATTTT. Translating it yields CASSPHAQRDTYQPQHF.

The J gene is TRBJ2-1, the V gene TRBV2, with 8 bases matching TRBD2. CDR3 size: 15 residues. CDR1 is SNHLY, CDR2 FYNNEI, per germline. The J segment lost 8 bases and the V segment lost 4 bases, leaving 10 bases of the junction unmatched. This CDR3 is CASSVRAGASDEQFF. The CDR3 DNA is TGTGCCAGCAGTGTAAGAGCGGGAGCTTCGGATGAGCAGTTCTTC.

The chain recombines TRBV5-4 with TRBJ2-2, with 7 positions matching TRBD2. Germline CDR1 is SGHNT and CDR2 is YYREEE (reference sequence). The CDR3 totals 16 residues. The ends lost 3 bases at V and 1 base at J; junction bases unmatched: 6. DNA of the CDR3: TGTGCCAGCAGCTGGGACGGGACTATGAACACCGGGGAGCTGTTTTTT. It translates to CASSWDGTMNTGELFF.

The chain employs TRBV5-5 and TRBJ1-2; TRBD1 matches 9 bases. V shed 4 bases, J shed 1 base, and the junction held 5 bases outside the gene matches. Germline lookup yields CDR1 SGHKS and CDR2 YYEKEE (reference sequence). The CDR3 has 15 residues. CDR3: CASSPWTGVNYGYTF. CDR3 DNA: TGTGCCAGCAGCCCCTGGACAGGGGTTAACTATGGCTACACCTTC.

This chain links TRBV5-1 with TRBJ2-1; possible D gene TRBD1, 5 bases. This CDR3 has 15 residues. The germline V gene encodes CDR1 SGHRS and CDR2 YFSETQ. V was trimmed by 4 bases and J by 0 bases, leaving 11 bases between them. CDR3 amino acids: CASSNQGSSYNEQFF. CDR3 coding DNA: TGCGCCAGCAGCAACCAGGGAAGCTCCTACAATGAGCAGTTCTTC. The full variable domain, its missing parts supplied by reference TRBV5-1 and TRBJ2-1, is KAGVTQTPRYLIKTRGQQVTLSCSPISGHRSVSWYQQTPGQGLQFLFEYFSETQRNKGNFPGRFSGRQFSNSRSEMNVSTLELGDSALYLCASSNQGSSYNEQFFGPGTRLTVL.

This clone was detected once. The V gene is TRBV28, the J gene TRBJ1-3; D perhaps matches TRBD1 (5 bases). The CDR3 is 15 residues long. Trimming pared 6 bases from V and 1 base from J, leaving 13 bases between. Germline CDR1 reads MDHEN; CDR2 reads SYDVKM. The CDR3 nucleotides read TGTGCCAGCAGGTCCTCGGGGGGATCTGGAAACACCATATATTTT. Amino acid sequence: CASRSSGGSGNTIYF.

This chain connects TRBV9 to TRBJ2-7; D is uncertain. The germline V gene has CDR1 SGDLS and CDR2 YYNGEE. Trimming shortened V by 0 bases and J by 6 bases, and 10 bases separated the two germline ends. The length of the CDR3 is 13 residues. The CDR3 region is CASSVELRSEQYF. In nucleotides, the CDR3 is TGTGCCAGCAGCGTAGAGTTGAGATCCGAGCAGTACTTC.

This chain joins TRBV5-1 and TRBJ1-1, with D maybe TRBD1 (6 bases). The CDR3 spans 14 residues. The germline V gene has CDR1 SGHRS and CDR2 YFSETQ. V lost 4 bases to trimming and J lost 4 bases, with 14 bases between them. The CDR3 nucleotides read TGCGCCAGCAGCCCTGGAAGGGGGGGCACTGAAGCTTTCTTT. Its protein product is CASSPGRGGTEAFF.

This chain links TRBV3-1 (or the pseudogene TRBV3-2) with TRBJ2-1, with 8 positions matching TRBD2. Germline V gene sequence: CDR1 LGHDT, CDR2 YNNKEL (reference sequence). V gave up 3 bases and J gave up 6 bases; unmatched junction bases: 7. This CDR3 comprises 15 residues. The DNA for the CDR3 is TGTGCCAGCAGCCAGTTAGGACTAGCAAGCAATGAGCAGTTCTTC. Amino acid sequence: CASSQLGLASNEQFF.

The chain joins TRBV7-2 to TRBJ1-2; 12 bases line up with TRBD1. Germline V lookup: CDR1 SGHTA, CDR2 FQGNSA. V shed 4 bases and J 3 bases; nucleotides not matched to a gene: 6. This CDR3 comprises 16 residues. CDR3 nucleotide sequence: TGTGCCAGCAGCTCCGCCGGGACAGGGGGCGACTATGGCTACACCTTC. It specifies CASSSAGTGGDYGYTF.

The rearrangement uses TRBV2 and TRBJ1-5; TRBD1 matches 9 bases. This CDR3 has 15 residues. The V gene end was trimmed by 4 bases and the J gene end by 3 bases; junction bases not matched to a gene: 4. Germline assignment: CDR1 SNHLY and CDR2 FYNNEI. Written as DNA, the CDR3 is TGTGCCAGCAGTGGACAGGGGGTACCCAATCAGCCCCAGCATTTT. Translating gives CASSGQGVPNQPQHF. The whole variable domain, filled in from reference TRBV2 and TRBJ1-5, reads EPEVTQTPSHQVTQMGQEVILRCVPISNHLYFYWYRQILGQKVEFLVSFYNNEISEKSEIFDDQFSVERPDGSNFTLKIRSTKLEDSAMYFCASSGQGVPNQPQHFGDGTRLSIL.

Notes on this clone: The sample has other DNA sequences that encode this CDR3 too. This chain uses TRBV5-1 with TRBJ2-3, with 13 bases lining up with TRBD2. Germline CDR1 and CDR2: SGHRS and YFSETQ. The ends lost 4 bases at V and 1 base at J; junction bases unmatched: 6. This CDR3 spans 17 amino acids. The CDR3 DNA sequence: TGCGCCAGCAGCCCCGGGACTAGCGGGACCGGCACAGATACGCAGTATTTT. This translates into CASSPGTSGTGTDTQYF.

The chain combines TRBV9 with TRBJ2-1, with 11 bases lining up with TRBD2. The length of the CDR3 is 17 residues. Germline assignment: CDR1 SGDLS and CDR2 YYNGEE. V lost 3 bases, J lost 8 bases, and 13 bases stayed unmatched. The CDR3 DNA sequence: TGTGCCAGCAGCGCGAGGAGCAGTAGCGGGAGGGCCGATGAGCAGTTCTTC. Encoded protein: CASSARSSSGRADEQFF.

This chain links TRBV30 with TRBJ1-6; possibly TRBD1 for D (6 bases). The CDR3 is 14 amino acids. Germline V CDR1 and CDR2: GTSNPN, SVGIG (reference sequence). With 3 bases removed from V and 7 bases from J, the gap between germline ends came to 13 bases. CDR3: CAWRRTVGNSPLHF. The CDR3, as DNA: TGTGCCTGGAGAAGGACAGTGGGGAATTCACCCCTCCACTTT.

The chain recombines TRBV29-1 with TRBJ2-3, with D possibly being TRBD1 (5 bases). Germline V CDR1 and CDR2: SQVTM, ANQGSEA. This CDR3 has 12 residues. Trimming took 4 bases from V and 8 from J, leaving 13 bases between them. CDR3 residues: CSVVSRGGTQYF. CDR3 nucleotides: TGCAGCGTTGTTTCTAGGGGCGGTACGCAGTATTTT.

The rearrangement uses TRBV9 and TRBJ1-2; weak D call: TRBD1 (6 bases). V dropped 0 bases and J dropped 2 bases, with 11 bases sitting between them. The length of the CDR3 is 15 residues. Looked up from germline, CDR1 is SGDLS and CDR2 is YYNGEE. CDR3 protein: CASSVEAGENYGYTF. The CDR3 nucleotides are TGTGCCAGCAGCGTAGAGGCAGGGGAGAACTATGGCTACACCTTC. Together with reference TRBV9 and TRBJ1-2, the CDR3 gives the full variable domain: DSGVTQTPKHLITATGQRVTLRCSPRSGDLSVYWYQQSLDQGLQFLIQYYNGEERAKGNILERFSAQQFPDLHSELNLSSLELGDSALYFCASSVEAGENYGYTFGSGTRLTVV.

The gene calls are TRBV27 and TRBJ2-7, with D perhaps TRBD1 (6 bases). Germline V CDR1 and CDR2: MNHEY, SMNVEV (reference sequence). V lost 4 bases to trimming and J lost 3 bases, with 16 bases between them. The CDR3 runs 15 residues. The CDR3 nucleotides are TGTGCCAGCAGTTACCAGGGGAAACCCGGCTACGAGCAGTACTTC. This translates into CASSYQGKPGYEQYF.